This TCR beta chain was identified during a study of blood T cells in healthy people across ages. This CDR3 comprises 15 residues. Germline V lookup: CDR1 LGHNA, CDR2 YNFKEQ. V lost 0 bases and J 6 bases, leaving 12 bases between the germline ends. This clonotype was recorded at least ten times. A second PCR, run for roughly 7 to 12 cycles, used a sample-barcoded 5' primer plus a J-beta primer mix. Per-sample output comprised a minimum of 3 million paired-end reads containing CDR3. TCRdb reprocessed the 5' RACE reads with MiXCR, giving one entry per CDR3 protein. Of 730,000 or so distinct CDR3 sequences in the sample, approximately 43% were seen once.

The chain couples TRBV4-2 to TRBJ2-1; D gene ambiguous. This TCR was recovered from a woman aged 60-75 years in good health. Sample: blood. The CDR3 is CASSQEVPDGNEQFF. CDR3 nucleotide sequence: TGTGCCAGCAGCCAAGAAGTCCCGGACGGCAATGAGCAGTTCTTC.